The rows below give T cell receptor beta chains drawn from one sample of a study of blood T cells in healthy people across ages. TCRdb reanalysed the 5' RACE reads using MiXCR and keeps one entry per CDR3 protein. Of 700,000 or so distinct CDR3 sequences in the sample, roughly 20% were seen once. Source material: blood. The receptors were gathered from a man aged 65-85 years in good health. Both conserved end residues are part of each CDR3. Fields, in order: J gene, D gene, V gene, clone size, CDR3 protein, CDR3 DNA. The D gene is left open where the match is weak. Clone size is given for some rows only: seen once, a few or many times, or a class if the clone is expanded.

>TRBJ1-5|NA|TRBV6-5|few
CASRDTINQPQHF
TGTGCCAGCAGGGACACAATCAATCAGCCCCAGCATTTT
>TRBJ2-1|NA|TRBV7-8|NA
CASSLSGRVNNEQFF
TGTGCCAGCAGCTTATCAGGACGGGTGAACAATGAGCAGTTCTTC
>TRBJ2-5|TRBD1|TRBV27|NA
CASSPRTGIGLIGETQYF
TGTGCCAGCAGCCCCAGGACAGGGATAGGCTTAATTGGAGAGACCCAGTACTTC
>TRBJ2-1|TRBD1|TRBV28|few
CASSYQGVEQFF
TGTGCCAGCAGTTATCAGGGGGTTGAGCAGTTCTTC
>TRBJ1-4|NA|TRBV10-2|many
CASSDMDAGYNEKLFF
TGCGCCAGCAGTGATATGGATGCGGGCTATAATGAAAAACTGTTTTTT
>TRBJ1-3|NA|TRBV7-9|NA
CASSLDGGPPSGNTIYF
TGTGCCAGCAGCTTAGATGGGGGGCCCCCCTCTGGAAACACCATATATTTT
>TRBJ2-2|NA|TRBV29-1|few
CSASGTMNTGELFF
TGCAGCGCTTCGGGGACGATGAACACCGGGGAGCTGTTTTTT
>TRBJ1-1|NA|TRBV14|many
CASSRQTYSEAFF
TGTGCCAGCAGCCGCCAAACCTACAGTGAAGCTTTCTTT
>TRBJ1-5|NA|TRBV14|few
CASSQDGAQPQHF
TGTGCCAGCAGCCAAGATGGAGCTCAGCCCCAGCATTTT
>TRBJ1-1|NA|TRBV6-1|few
CASSWTEHTEAFF
TGTGCCAGCAGTTGGACTGAGCACACTGAAGCTTTCTTT
>TRBJ2-1|NA|TRBV5-1|NA
CASSLSRGAFQFF
TGCGCCAGCAGCTTGTCCAGGGGGGCATTCCAGTTCTTC
>TRBJ2-3|NA|TRBV11-1|NA
CASSSGSRGGTDTQYF
TGTGCCAGCAGCTCGGGATCCCGAGGGGGCACAGATACGCAGTATTTT
>TRBJ2-1|NA|TRBV4-3|NA
CASSSRSSYNEQFF
TGCGCCAGCAGCAGCAGGAGCTCCTACAATGAGCAGTTCTTC
>TRBJ2-5|NA|TRBV18|NA
CASSPGLAAETQYF
TGTGCCAGCTCACCGGGACTGGCCGCAGAGACCCAGTACTTC
>TRBJ2-3|TRBD1|TRBV20-1|few
CSGRTGGADTQYF
TGCAGTGGCCGGACAGGGGGCGCAGATACGCAGTATTTT